What follows describes a single T cell receptor (beta chain). The sample belongs to a study of blood T cell repertoires in COVID-19. About the research overall: The samples span acute and convalescent COVID-19 from the United States, Italy and Spain. In each case, the material was cDNA or gDNA derived from T cells, B-cell-depleted T cells, or PBMCs.

Study processing details: Amplified reference gene primers provided the basis for estimating nucleated cell counts. The protocol was immunoSEQ multiplex PCR, while the TCRdb copy is restricted to in-frame clones and leaves out a portion. The V and J calls and clone size were taken over from that table, and D and trimming were inferred from the DNA. Of around 160,000 clones in the sample, around nine tenths are singletons; the top ten hold 10%. Per germline, CDR1 LNHDA and CDR2 SQIVND (reference sequence). Trimming shortened V by 0 bases and J by 2 bases, and 10 bases separated the two germline ends. The CDR3 length is 15 residues. During active infection, Seattle patients enrolled and were then monitored through disease.

The gene calls are TRBV19 and TRBJ1-2, with unresolved D. Sequenced sample: peripheral blood. This clonotype originated in a woman aged 70-85 years with COVID-19, enrolled during active disease. CDR3 residues: CASSIEEGTNYGYTF. The CDR3 coding sequence is TGTGCCAGTAGTATAGAGGAGGGAACGAACTATGGCTACACCTTC.